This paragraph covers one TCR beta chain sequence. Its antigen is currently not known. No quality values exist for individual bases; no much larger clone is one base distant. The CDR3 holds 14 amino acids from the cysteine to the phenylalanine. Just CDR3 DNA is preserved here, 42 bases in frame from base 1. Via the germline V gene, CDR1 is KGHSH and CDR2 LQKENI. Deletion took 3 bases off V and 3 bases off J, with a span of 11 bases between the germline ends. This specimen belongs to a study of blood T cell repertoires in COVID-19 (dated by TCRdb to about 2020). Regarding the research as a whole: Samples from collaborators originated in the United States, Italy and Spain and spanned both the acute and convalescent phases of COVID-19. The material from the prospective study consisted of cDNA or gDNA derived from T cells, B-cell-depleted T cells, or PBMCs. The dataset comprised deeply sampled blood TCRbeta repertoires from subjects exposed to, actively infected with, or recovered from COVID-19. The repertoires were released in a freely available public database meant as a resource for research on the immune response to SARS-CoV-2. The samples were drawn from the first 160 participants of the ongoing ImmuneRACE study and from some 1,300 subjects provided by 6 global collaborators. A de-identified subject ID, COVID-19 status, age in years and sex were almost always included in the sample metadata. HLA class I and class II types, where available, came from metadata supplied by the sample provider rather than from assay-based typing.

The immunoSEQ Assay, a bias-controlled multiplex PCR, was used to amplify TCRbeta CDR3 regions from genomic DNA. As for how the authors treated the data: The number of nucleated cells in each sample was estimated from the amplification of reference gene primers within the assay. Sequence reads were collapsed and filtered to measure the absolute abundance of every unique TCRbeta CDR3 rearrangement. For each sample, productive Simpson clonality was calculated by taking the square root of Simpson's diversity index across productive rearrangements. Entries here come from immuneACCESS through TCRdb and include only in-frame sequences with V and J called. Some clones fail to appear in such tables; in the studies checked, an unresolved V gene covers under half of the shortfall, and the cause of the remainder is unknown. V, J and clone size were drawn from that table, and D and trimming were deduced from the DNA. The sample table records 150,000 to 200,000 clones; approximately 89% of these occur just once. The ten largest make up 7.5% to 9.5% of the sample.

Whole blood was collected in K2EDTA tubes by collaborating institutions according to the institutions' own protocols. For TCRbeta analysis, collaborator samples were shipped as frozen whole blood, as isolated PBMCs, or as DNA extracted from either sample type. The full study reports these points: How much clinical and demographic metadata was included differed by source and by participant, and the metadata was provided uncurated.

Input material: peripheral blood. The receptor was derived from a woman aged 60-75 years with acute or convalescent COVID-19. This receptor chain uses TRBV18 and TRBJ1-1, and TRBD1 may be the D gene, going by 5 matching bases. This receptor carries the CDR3 CASSPSARDTEAFF. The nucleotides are TGTGCCAGCTCACCGTCCGCCAGGGACACTGAAGCTTTCTTT.